This entry describes one T cell receptor (beta chain). In the study's own analysis: Amplifying reference gene primers gave estimates of nucleated cell counts. Method: immunoSEQ multiplex PCR; TCRdb's copy keeps in-frame clones and lacks some. V and J calls and clone size are copied from that table; D and trimming were computed from the DNA. Of about 140,000 clones listed, 80% are singletons. These data belong to a study of blood T cell repertoires in COVID-19. Study as a whole: From the United States, Italy and Spain came samples of acute and convalescent COVID-19. PBMCs, B-cell-depleted T cells, or T cells provided the cDNA or gDNA that made up the material.

The sequence came from a man between 65 and 85 years old who had recovered from COVID-19. Sequencing was carried out using peripheral blood.

CDR3 in DNA: TGCGCCAGCAGCTTGGCTCCTAGGGGGCCGGGTGGAAACACCATATATTTT. Protein product: CASSLAPRGPGGNTIYF. The chain uses TRBV5-1 and TRBJ1-3, with 7 bases lining up with TRBD1. The CDR3 totals 17 residues. Losses at the gene ends were 0 bases for V and 3 bases for J; bases not matched to a gene: 9. CDR1 SGHRS and CDR2 YFSETQ come from the germline V gene. The variable domain in full, with the rest retrieved from reference TRBV5-1 and TRBJ1-3, is KAGVTQTPRYLIKTRGQQVTLSCSPISGHRSVSWYQQTPGQGLQFLFEYFSETQRNKGNFPGRFSGRQFSNSRSEMNVSTLELGDSALYLCASSLAPRGPGGNTIYFGEGSWLTVV.